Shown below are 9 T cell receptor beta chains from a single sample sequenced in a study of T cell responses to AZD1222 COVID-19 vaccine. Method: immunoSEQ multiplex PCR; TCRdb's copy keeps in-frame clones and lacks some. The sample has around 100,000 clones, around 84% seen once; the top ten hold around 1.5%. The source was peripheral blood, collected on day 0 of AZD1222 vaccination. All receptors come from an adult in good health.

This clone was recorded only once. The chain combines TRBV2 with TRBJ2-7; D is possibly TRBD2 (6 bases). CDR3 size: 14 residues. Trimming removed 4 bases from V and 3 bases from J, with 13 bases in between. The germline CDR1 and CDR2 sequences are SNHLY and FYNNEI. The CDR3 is CASSVGGLSYEQYF. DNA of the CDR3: TGTGCCAGCAGTGTCGGGGGATTGAGCTACGAGCAGTACTTC.

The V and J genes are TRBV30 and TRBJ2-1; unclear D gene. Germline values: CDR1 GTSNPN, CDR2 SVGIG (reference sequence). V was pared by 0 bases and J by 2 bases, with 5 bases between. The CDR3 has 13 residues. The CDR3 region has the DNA TGTGCCTGGAGTGTCGTCCCCTACAATGAGCAGTTCTTC. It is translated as CAWSVVPYNEQFF.

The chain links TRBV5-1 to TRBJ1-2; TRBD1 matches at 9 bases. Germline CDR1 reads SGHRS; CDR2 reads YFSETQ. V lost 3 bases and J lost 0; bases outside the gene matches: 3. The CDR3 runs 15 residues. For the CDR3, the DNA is TGCGCCAGCAGCTCCCGACAGGGGGCTAACTATGGCTACACCTTC. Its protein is CASSSRQGANYGYTF. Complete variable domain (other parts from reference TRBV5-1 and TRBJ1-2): KAGVTQTPRYLIKTRGQQVTLSCSPISGHRSVSWYQQTPGQGLQFLFEYFSETQRNKGNFPGRFSGRQFSNSRSEMNVSTLELGDSALYLCASSSRQGANYGYTFGSGTRLTVV.

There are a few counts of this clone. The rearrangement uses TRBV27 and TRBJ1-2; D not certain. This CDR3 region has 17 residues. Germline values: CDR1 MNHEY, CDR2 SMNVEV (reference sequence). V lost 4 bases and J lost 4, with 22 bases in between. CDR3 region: CASSSEVMKAPPYGYTF. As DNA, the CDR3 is TGTGCCAGCAGTTCAGAGGTCATGAAGGCGCCTCCCTATGGCTACACCTTC.

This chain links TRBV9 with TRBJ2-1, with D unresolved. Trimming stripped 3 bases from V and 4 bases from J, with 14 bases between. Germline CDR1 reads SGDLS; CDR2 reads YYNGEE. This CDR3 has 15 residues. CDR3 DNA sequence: TGTGCCAGCAGCGATTGGGATACTGCGTACAATGAGCAGTTCTTC. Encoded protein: CASSDWDTAYNEQFF.

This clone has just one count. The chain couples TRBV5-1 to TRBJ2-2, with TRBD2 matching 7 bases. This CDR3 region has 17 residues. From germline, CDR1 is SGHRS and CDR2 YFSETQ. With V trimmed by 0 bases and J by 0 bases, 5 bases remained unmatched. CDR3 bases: TGCGCCAGCAGCTTGGTGGCTAGCGGACCGAACACCGGGGAGCTGTTTTTT. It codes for CASSLVASGPNTGELFF.

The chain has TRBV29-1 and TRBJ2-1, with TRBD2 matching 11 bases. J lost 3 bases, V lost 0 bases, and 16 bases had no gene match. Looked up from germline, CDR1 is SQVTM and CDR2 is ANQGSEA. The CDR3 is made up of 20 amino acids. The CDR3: CSVEDDIASGRRFLYNEQFF. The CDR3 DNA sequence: TGCAGCGTTGAAGATGATATCGCTAGCGGGAGGAGATTCCTCTACAATGAGCAGTTCTTC.

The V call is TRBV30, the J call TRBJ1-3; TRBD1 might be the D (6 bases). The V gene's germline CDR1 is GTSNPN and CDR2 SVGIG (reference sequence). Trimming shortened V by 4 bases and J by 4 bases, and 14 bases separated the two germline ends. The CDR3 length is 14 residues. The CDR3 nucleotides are TGTGCCTGGACCCCGTTGACAGGAGGAAACACCATATATTTT. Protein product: CAWTPLTGGNTIYF.

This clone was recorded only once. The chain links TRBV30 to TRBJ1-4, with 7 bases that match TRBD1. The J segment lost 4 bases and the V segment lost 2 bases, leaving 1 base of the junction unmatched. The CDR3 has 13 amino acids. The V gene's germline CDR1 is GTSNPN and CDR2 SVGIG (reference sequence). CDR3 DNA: TGTGCCTGGAGTCGACAGGGTAATGAAAAACTGTTTTTT. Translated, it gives CAWSRQGNEKLFF.